A selection of T cell receptor beta chains follows, all from one sample in a study of PD-L1 blockade in urothelial cancer. Method: immunoSEQ multiplex PCR; TCRdb's copy keeps in-frame clones and lacks some. The data contain 49,000 or so clones, 60% to 85% of them seen just once; the ten biggest clones take up roughly a tenth. The sequenced sample was PBMCs, obtained around atezolizumab (anti-PD-L1) treatment. The receptors shown here come from a man aged 65 to 79 with urothelial cancer. Each CDR3 is given with its conserved first and last residue. D genes are given only for firm matches. The size field is filled for only some rows; it gives once, few, many or a size class.

j_gene,len,abundance,d_gene,v_gene,CDR3nt,CDR3aa
TRBJ1-3,22,NA,TRBD1,TRBV5-1,TGCGCCAGCAGCTTCCGCAGTATACATCCGGGACAGGGGGCTCTTTGGAGAAACACCATATATTTT,CASSFRSIHPGQGALWRNTIYF
TRBJ2-7,11,NA,NA,TRBV28,TGTGCCAGCAGCAACAGGGTAACGCAGTACTTC,CASSNRVTQYF
TRBJ2-7,14,NA,NA,TRBV6-5,TGTGCCAGCAGTCGCGGCGGTAGCCCGTACGAGCAGTACTTC,CASSRGGSPYEQYF
TRBJ2-1,18,NA,TRBD2,TRBV10-1,TGCGCCAGCAGTGAAGTTAGCGGGTCCTCTGGCTCCTACAATGAGCAGTTCTTC,CASSEVSGSSGSYNEQFF
TRBJ1-1,13,NA,NA,TRBV6-6,TGTGCCAGCAGGCGGGGTATGAACACTGAAGCTTTCTTT,CASRRGMNTEAFF
TRBJ2-5,14,few,TRBD1,TRBV19,TGTGCCAGTAGTATCCGGACAGGGTCAGAGACCCAGTACTTC,CASSIRTGSETQYF
TRBJ2-5,15,once,NA,TRBV5-1,TGCGCCAGCAGCATGGGGGTGGACTCACAAGAGACCCAGTACTTC,CASSMGVDSQETQYF
TRBJ2-1,13,NA,NA,TRBV7-6,TGTGCCAGCAGCTCATCCCAGGACACTGAGCAGTTCTTC,CASSSSQDTEQFF
TRBJ1-5,14,once,NA,TRBV19,TGTGCCAGTAACCGGGGGGCGCAGAATCAGCCCCAGCATTTT,CASNRGAQNQPQHF
TRBJ2-2,17,NA,TRBD2,TRBV28,TGTGCCAGCACCACTAGCGGGAGGGCCCTGAACACCGGGGAGCTGTTTTTT,CASTTSGRALNTGELFF
TRBJ2-1,15,NA,NA,TRBV7-6,TGTGCCAGCAGCTTAGTGGCGGGGCCCTACAATGAGCAGTTCTTC,CASSLVAGPYNEQFF
TRBJ1-5,15,NA,TRBD1,TRBV28,TGTGCCAGCAGTCCGGACAGGGGGGCTTATCAGCCCCAGCATTTT,CASSPDRGAYQPQHF
TRBJ1-5,16,NA,TRBD1,TRBV28,TGTGCCAGCAGTTTTTCGGGACAGGGGAAGAATCAGCCCCAGCATTTT,CASSFSGQGKNQPQHF
TRBJ2-7,15,NA,NA,TRBV28,TGTGCCAGCAGTCTCCGCGGCGTCGTGGCCTACGAGCAGTACTTC,CASSLRGVVAYEQYF
TRBJ1-2,15,few,NA,TRBV27,TGTGCCAGCAGTTTATCCAGCGTAACTAACTATGGCTACACCTTC,CASSLSSVTNYGYTF
TRBJ1-5,15,NA,NA,TRBV4-1,TGCGCCAGCAGCCAACCATGGGGGGGCAATCAGCCCCAGCATTTT,CASSQPWGGNQPQHF
TRBJ2-1,16,NA,TRBD2,TRBV13,TGTGCCAGCAACCGCCTAGCGGGAGGTTCCTACAATGAGCAGTTCTTC,CASNRLAGGSYNEQFF
TRBJ1-2,11,NA,NA,TRBV29-1,TGCAGCGGCTGGAGAGAGGATGGCTACACCTTC,CSGWREDGYTF
TRBJ1-1,12,once,NA,TRBV29-1,TGCAGCGTTGTTAAACGGAGGACTGAAGCTTTCTTT,CSVVKRRTEAFF
TRBJ2-2,15,NA,TRBD1,TRBV29-1,TGCAGCGTTGATCGACAGGGGGTGGATACCGGGGAGCTGTTTTTT,CSVDRQGVDTGELFF
TRBJ2-3,13,NA,NA,TRBV2,TGTGCCAGCAGTGTGAACCGAGGAGATACGCAGTATTTT,CASSVNRGDTQYF
TRBJ1-1,16,NA,TRBD1,TRBV28,TGTGCCAGCAGGTTCAGGGGGCGAGGAAGTGACACTGAAGCTTTCTTT,CASRFRGRGSDTEAFF
TRBJ2-1,12,NA,TRBD1,TRBV5-4,TGTGCCAGCAGACCTCGACAGGGTGAGCAGTTCTTC,CASRPRQGEQFF
TRBJ2-3,15,few,NA,TRBV7-9,TGTGCCAGCAGCGGAGACCCATCGTCGGGAGATACGCAGTATTTT,CASSGDPSSGDTQYF
TRBJ1-1,16,NA,TRBD1,TRBV7-9,TGTGCCAGCAGCCACCACCCGGACAGGGGGCGGACTGAAGCTTTCTTT,CASSHHPDRGRTEAFF
TRBJ2-1,12,NA,NA,TRBV19,TGTGCCAGCCGGGAGACTTACAATGAGCAGTTCTTC,CASRETYNEQFF
TRBJ2-4,16,NA,TRBD2,TRBV18,TGTGCCAGCTCCCCAGCTATAGCGGGAGTAGGGAACATTCAGTACTTC,CASSPAIAGVGNIQYF
TRBJ1-5,14,NA,TRBD1,TRBV18,TGTGCCAGCTCACCTGGACAGGCCGCTCAGCCCCAGCATTTT,CASSPGQAAQPQHF
TRBJ1-5,15,NA,TRBD1,TRBV5-6,TGTGCCAGCAGCTCCGGGACAGGGCGAGGACAGCCCCAGCATTTT,CASSSGTGRGQPQHF
TRBJ2-3,16,NA,NA,TRBV5-1,TGCGCCAGCAGCCCGATGGCGCAGGGGCCCACAGATACGCAGTATTTT,CASSPMAQGPTDTQYF
TRBJ1-2,13,few,NA,TRBV4-1,TGCGCCAGCAGCATAAGACAGGACTATGGCTACACCTTC,CASSIRQDYGYTF
TRBJ1-2,14,NA,TRBD1,TRBV2,TGTGCCAGCAGCCCTCCTGGACAGGCCGAAGGCTACACCTTC,CASSPPGQAEGYTF
TRBJ1-1,17,NA,NA,TRBV11-2,TGTGCCAGCAGCTCGTTACATCCCCAGGGTGTGAACACTGAAGCTTTCTTT,CASSSLHPQGVNTEAFF
TRBJ1-2,15,few,NA,TRBV4-2,TGTGCCAGCAGCTTCAGGGGTGGAGATGACTATGGCTACACCTTC,CASSFRGGDDYGYTF
TRBJ2-5,18,few,TRBD2,TRBV9,TGTGCCAGCAGCCTCAGGGTAGCGGGAGGGCCGTTAGAAGAGACCCAGTACTTC,CASSLRVAGGPLEETQYF
TRBJ2-7,16,NA,TRBD2,TRBV11-3,TGTGCCAGCAGCCCCGGCGGACTAGCGGGAGGGGACGAGCAGTACTTC,CASSPGGLAGGDEQYF
TRBJ1-4,15,many,TRBD1,TRBV6-5,TGTGCCAGCAGCCCCACCGGGACAGGGAGAGAAAAACTGTTTTTT,CASSPTGTGREKLFF
TRBJ1-1,13,NA,NA,TRBV7-9,TGTGCCAGCAGCACAGACCCTTTACCGGAAGCTTTCTTT,CASSTDPLPEAFF
TRBJ2-7,15,NA,NA,TRBV6-1,TGTGCCAGCAGTGAAGGGCAGGGCTACTCCTACGAGCAGTACTTC,CASSEGQGYSYEQYF
TRBJ2-1,10,NA,TRBD1,TRBV20-1,TGCAGTGCCCGGGACAGGGGGCAGTTCTTC,CSARDRGQFF
TRBJ2-3,16,NA,NA,TRBV5-4,TGTGCCAGCCCCGGGGGAACTGGAGGGAACACAGATACGCAGTATTTT,CASPGGTGGNTDTQYF
TRBJ2-7,16,NA,NA,TRBV6-5,TGTGCCAGCAGTTACTCGAAGGGTGCACTAGCTTACGAGCAGTACTTC,CASSYSKGALAYEQYF
TRBJ2-7,13,NA,TRBD1,TRBV6-5,TGTGCCAGCAGTCGGGACAGACCCTACGAGCAGTACTTC,CASSRDRPYEQYF
TRBJ2-3,18,few,NA,TRBV7-9,TGTGCCAGCAGCTCCCGAATTAACAGGTTCGGTCATTCGGATACGCAGTATTTT,CASSSRINRFGHSDTQYF
TRBJ2-7,12,NA,NA,TRBV25-1,TGTGCCAGCAGTCCTCAGAACTACGAGCAGTACTTC,CASSPQNYEQYF
TRBJ2-7,13,NA,NA,TRBV27,TGTGCCAGCAGTTTAACCAGCTCCTACGAGCAGTACTTC,CASSLTSSYEQYF
TRBJ2-3,16,NA,NA,TRBV11-2,TGTGCCAGCAGCTTTGATTGGTTAGTCCGCACAGATACGCAGTATTTT,CASSFDWLVRTDTQYF
TRBJ2-1,18,few,TRBD2,TRBV7-2,TGTGCCAGCAGCTTTGAGGGAGCGGGAGCTCGGTATTTCAATGAGCAGTTCTTC,CASSFEGAGARYFNEQFF
TRBJ1-2,15,NA,TRBD1,TRBV27,TGTGCCAGCAGAAGACAGGGCGGGATGGACTATGGCTACACCTTC,CASRRQGGMDYGYTF
TRBJ1-5,18,NA,TRBD1,TRBV2,TGTGCCAGCAGTGAATTCGAGGGGGCCCCGTATAGCAATCAGCCCCAGCATTTT,CASSEFEGAPYSNQPQHF
TRBJ2-3,14,NA,NA,TRBV2,TGTGCCAGTCGACAGCTTACGTATACAGATACGCAGTATTTT,CASRQLTYTDTQYF
TRBJ2-1,16,once,TRBD2,TRBV19,TGTGCCAGTAGGACGATAGCGGGAGGGGACAACAATGAGCAGTTCTTC,CASRTIAGGDNNEQFF
TRBJ2-5,13,few,TRBD1,TRBV27,TGTGCCAGCAAAGGGGACAGTGGGGAGACCCAGTACTTC,CASKGDSGETQYF
TRBJ2-3,16,NA,TRBD2,TRBV5-6,TGTGCCAGCAGCTTCCTTTTAGCGGGACCCACAGATACGCAGTATTTT,CASSFLLAGPTDTQYF
TRBJ2-3,16,NA,NA,TRBV2,TGTGCCAGCAGTGAACGAACTTTTAAGAGATCAGATACGCAGTATTTT,CASSERTFKRSDTQYF
TRBJ2-7,13,NA,NA,TRBV28,TGTGCCAGCAGTTCCGGGACAAACTACGAGCAGTACTTC,CASSSGTNYEQYF
TRBJ1-5,15,NA,TRBD1,TRBV27,TGTGCCAGCAGTTCGGGACAGGGGACTAATCAGCCCCAGCATTTT,CASSSGQGTNQPQHF